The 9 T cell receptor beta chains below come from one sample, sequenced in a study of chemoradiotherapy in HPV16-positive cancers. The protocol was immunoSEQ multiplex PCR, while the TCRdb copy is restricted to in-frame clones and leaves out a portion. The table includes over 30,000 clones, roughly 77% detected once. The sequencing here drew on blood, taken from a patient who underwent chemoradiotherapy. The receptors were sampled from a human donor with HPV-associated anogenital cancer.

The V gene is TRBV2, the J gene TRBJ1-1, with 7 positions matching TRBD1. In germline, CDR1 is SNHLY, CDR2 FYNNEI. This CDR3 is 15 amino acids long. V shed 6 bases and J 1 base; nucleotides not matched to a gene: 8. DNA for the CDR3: TGTGCCAGCAGCCGAGGGGGCGCGGGGAACACTGAAGCTTTCTTT. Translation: CASSRGGAGNTEAFF.

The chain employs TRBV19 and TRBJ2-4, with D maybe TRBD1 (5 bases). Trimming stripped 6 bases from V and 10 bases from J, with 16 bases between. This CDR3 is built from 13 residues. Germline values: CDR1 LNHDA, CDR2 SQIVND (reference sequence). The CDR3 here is CASSPDRTQIQYF. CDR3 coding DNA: TGTGCCAGTAGCCCCGATAGGACACAAATTCAGTACTTC.

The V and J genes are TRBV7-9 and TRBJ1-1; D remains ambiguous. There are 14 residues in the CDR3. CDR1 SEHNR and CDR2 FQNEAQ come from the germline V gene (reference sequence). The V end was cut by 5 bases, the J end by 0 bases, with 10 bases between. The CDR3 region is CASSRVGVNTEAFF. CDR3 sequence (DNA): TGTGCCAGCAGCCGCGTGGGAGTGAACACTGAAGCTTTCTTT.

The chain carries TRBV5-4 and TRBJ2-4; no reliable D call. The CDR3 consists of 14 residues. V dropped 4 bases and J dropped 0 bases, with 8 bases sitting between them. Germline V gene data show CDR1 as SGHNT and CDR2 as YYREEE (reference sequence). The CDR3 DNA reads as TGTGCCAGCAGCAACGGCCAAGCCAAAAACATTCAGTACTTC. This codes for CASSNGQAKNIQYF.

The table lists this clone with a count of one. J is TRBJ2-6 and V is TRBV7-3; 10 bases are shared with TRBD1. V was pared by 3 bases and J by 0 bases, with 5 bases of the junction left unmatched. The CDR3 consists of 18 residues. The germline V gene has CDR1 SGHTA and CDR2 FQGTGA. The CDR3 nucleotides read TGTGCCAGCAGCTTCCGGACAGGGGGAGGCTCTGGGGCCAACGTCCTGACTTTC. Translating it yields CASSFRTGGGSGANVLTF.

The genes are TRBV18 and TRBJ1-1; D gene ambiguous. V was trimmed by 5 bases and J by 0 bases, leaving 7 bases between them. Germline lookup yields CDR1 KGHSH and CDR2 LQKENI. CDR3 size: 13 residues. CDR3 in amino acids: CASSEGLNTEAFF. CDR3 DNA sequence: TGTGCCAGCTCAGAGGGATTGAACACTGAAGCTTTCTTT.

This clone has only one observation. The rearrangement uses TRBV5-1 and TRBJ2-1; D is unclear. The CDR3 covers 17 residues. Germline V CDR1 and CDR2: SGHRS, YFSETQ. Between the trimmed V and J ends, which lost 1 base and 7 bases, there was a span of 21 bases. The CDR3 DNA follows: TGCGCCAGCAGCTTGTTAAGCGCAGCAAGCAAGGCTAATGAGCAGTTCTTC. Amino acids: CASSLLSAASKANEQFF.

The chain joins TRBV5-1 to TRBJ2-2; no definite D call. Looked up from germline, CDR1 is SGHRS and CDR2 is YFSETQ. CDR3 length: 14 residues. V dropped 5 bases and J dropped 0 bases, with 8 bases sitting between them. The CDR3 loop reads CASRQTANTGELFF. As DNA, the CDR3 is TGCGCCAGCAGACAGACGGCGAACACCGGGGAGCTGTTTTTT.

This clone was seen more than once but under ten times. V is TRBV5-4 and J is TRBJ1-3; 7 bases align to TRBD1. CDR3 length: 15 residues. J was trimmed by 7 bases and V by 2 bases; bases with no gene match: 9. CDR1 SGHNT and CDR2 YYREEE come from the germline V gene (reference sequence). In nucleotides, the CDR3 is TGTGCCAGCAGCTTCCAGGGGGGGCCTAGTAACACCATATATTTT. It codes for CASSFQGGPSNTIYF.